This entry features one TCR beta chain sequence. The data are from a study of blood T cell repertoires in COVID-19. The CDR3 is made up of 12 amino acids. Trimming removed 7 bases at V and 0 bases at J, with 6 bases between. Germline loops: CDR1 MDHEN, CDR2 SYDVKM. Profiled with immunoSEQ multiplex PCR; TCRdb holds only in-frame clones, not every one. The sample includes a few hundred thousand clones, around 87% seen only once; the top ten take more than 1.5%. The genes are TRBV28 and TRBJ1-2; D is unresolved. This TCR was recovered from a man aged 35 to 55 in a cohort exposed to, infected with or recovered from COVID-19 (not recorded which). The sequenced sample consisted of PBMCs or T cells enriched from blood (not recorded which). Here the CDR3 reads CASKDTNYGYTF. The CDR3, as DNA: TGTGCCAGCAAAGACACTAACTATGGCTACACCTTC.